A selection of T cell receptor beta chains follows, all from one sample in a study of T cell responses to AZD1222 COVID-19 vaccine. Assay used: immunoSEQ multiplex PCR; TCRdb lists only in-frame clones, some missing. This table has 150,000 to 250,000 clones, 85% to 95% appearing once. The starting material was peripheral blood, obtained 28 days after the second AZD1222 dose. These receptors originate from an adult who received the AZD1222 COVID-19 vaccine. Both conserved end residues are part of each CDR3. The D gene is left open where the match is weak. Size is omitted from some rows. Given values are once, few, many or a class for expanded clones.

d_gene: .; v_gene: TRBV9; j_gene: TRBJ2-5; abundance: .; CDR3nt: TGTGCCAGCAGCGTAGCTGGCTTAAAAGAGACCCAGTACTTC; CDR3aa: CASSVAGLKETQYF
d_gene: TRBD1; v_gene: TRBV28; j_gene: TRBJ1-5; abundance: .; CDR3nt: TGTGCCAGCAACTCCGGGACAGGGATTCAGCCCCAGCATTTT; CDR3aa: CASNSGTGIQPQHF
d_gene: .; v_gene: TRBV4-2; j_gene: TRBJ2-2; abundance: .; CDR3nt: TGTGCCAGCAGCCAAGTACCTAATCTGGCCGGGGAGCTGTTTTTT; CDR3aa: CASSQVPNLAGELFF
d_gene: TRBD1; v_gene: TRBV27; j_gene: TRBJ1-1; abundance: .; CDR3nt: TGTGCCAGTGCTGACAGGGGGCGAAGTGAAGCTTTCTTT; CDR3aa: CASADRGRSEAFF
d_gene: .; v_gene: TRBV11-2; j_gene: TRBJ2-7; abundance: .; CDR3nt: TGTGCCAGCAGCCAACAGGGTTACGAGCAGTACTTC; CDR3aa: CASSQQGYEQYF
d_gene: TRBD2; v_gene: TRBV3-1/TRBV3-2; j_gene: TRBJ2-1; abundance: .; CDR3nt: TGTGCCAGCAGCCTAGGACTAGCGGTGAACAATGAGCAGTTCTTC; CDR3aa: CASSLGLAVNNEQFF
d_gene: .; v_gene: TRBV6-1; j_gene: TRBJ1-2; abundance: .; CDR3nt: TGTGCCAGCAGTGAAAGGCAGGGGAGGGATGGCTACACCTTC; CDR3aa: CASSERQGRDGYTF
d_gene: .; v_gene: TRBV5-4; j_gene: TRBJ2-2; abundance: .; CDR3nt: TGTGCCAGCAGCACAAGGGGCCAGCTGGCCGGGGAGCTGTTTTTT; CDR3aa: CASSTRGQLAGELFF
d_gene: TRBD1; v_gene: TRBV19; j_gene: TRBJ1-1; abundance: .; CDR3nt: TGTGCCAGTAGTATAGGGCAGGGGGCAAATGAAGCTTTCTTT; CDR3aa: CASSIGQGANEAFF
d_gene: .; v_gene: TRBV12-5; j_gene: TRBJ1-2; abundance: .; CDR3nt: TGTGCTAGTGGCCGCCCGGCGGGTTATGGCTACACCTTC; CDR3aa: CASGRPAGYGYTF
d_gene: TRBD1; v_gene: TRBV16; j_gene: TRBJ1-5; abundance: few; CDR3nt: TGTGCCAGCAGCCCAGGGGGGCTAAGGTCGGATAGCAATCAGCCCCAGCATTTT; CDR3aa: CASSPGGLRSDSNQPQHF
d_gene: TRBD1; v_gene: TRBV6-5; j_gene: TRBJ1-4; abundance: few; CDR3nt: TGTGCCAGCGGGATGACAGGGGAAAATGAAAAACTGTTTTTT; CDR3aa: CASGMTGENEKLFF
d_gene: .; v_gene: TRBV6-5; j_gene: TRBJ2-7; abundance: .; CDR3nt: TGTGCCAGCAGTTACGGGGGGACAGTCGAGCAGTACTTC; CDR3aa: CASSYGGTVEQYF
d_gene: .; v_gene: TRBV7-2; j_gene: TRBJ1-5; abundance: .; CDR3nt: TGTGCCAGCAGCTTACAAAACGGTCAGCCCCAGCATTTT; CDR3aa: CASSLQNGQPQHF
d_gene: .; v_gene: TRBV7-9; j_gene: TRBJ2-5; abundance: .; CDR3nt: TGTGCCAGTGCAGGGCGCTCCAGAGAGACCCAGTACTTC; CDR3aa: CASAGRSRETQYF
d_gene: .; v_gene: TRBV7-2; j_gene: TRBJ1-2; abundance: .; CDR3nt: TGTGCCAGCAGTAATACCGGGGGGGTCGGCTATGGCTACACCTTC; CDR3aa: CASSNTGGVGYGYTF
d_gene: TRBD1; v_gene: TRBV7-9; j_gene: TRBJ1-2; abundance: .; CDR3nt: TGTGCCAGCAGCTCTGGCGACAGGGGAGTTTTCGGCGGCTACACCTTC; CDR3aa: CASSSGDRGVFGGYTF
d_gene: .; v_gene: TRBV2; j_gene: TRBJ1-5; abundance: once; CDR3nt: TGTGCCAGCAGTTCACAGGCCAACCTCAATCAGCCCCAGCATTTT; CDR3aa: CASSSQANLNQPQHF
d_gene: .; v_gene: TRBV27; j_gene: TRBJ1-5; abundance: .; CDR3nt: TGTGCCAGCAGCTTGGGGCAGGGTTGGAATCAGCCCCAGCATTTT; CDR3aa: CASSLGQGWNQPQHF
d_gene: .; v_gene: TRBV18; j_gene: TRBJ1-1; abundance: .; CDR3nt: TGTGCCAGCTCACCACCGGGGCAGAGTGAAGCTTTCTTT; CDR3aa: CASSPPGQSEAFF
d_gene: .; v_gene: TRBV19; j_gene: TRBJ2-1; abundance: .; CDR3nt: TGTGCCAGTAGTATAGGTCCCTCGGAGAATGAGCAGTTCTTC; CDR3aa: CASSIGPSENEQFF
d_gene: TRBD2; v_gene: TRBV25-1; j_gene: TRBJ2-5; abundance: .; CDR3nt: TGTGCCACTTCGCTGGGGGGAGGGGAGACCCAGTACTTC; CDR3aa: CATSLGGGETQYF
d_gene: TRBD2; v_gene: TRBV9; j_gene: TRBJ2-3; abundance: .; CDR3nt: TGTGCCAGCAGCGTAAGGCTAGCGGGGGCCGCGAACACAGATACGCAGTATTTT; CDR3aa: CASSVRLAGAANTDTQYF
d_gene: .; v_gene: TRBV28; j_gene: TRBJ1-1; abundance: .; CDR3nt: TGTGCCAGCAGTGCCGGCGGGGGGAACACTGAAGCTTTCTTT; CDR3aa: CASSAGGGNTEAFF
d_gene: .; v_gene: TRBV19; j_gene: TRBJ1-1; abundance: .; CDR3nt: TGTGCCAGTAGTACGGGGAGAGGGGCATATGAAGCTTTCTTT; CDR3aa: CASSTGRGAYEAFF
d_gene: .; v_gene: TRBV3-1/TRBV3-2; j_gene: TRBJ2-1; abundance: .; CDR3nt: TGTGCCAGCAGCCAACTTGGAAATTTACAGTTCTTC; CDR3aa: CASSQLGNLQFF
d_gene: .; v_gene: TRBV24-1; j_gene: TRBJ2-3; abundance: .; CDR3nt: TGTTCCCCCTCGGGTACTAGCACAGATACGCAGTATTTT; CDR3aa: CSPSGTSTDTQYF
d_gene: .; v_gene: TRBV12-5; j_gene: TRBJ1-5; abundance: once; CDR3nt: TGTGCTAGTGCTCCGGCTCTTGGTTGGCCCCAGCATTTT; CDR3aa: CASAPALGWPQHF
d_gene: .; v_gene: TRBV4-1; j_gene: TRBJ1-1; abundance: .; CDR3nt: TGCGCCAGCAGCCGGGTCAGGGCGAACACTGAAGCTTTCTTT; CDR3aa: CASSRVRANTEAFF
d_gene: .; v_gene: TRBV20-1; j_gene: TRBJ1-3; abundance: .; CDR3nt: TGCAGTGCTAGTGGGCAGGGACCTGGAAACACCATATATTTT; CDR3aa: CSASGQGPGNTIYF
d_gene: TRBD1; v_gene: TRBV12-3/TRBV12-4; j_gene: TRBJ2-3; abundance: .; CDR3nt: TGTGCCAGCAGGGGGACAGAGCCAGATACGCAGTATTTT; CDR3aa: CASRGTEPDTQYF
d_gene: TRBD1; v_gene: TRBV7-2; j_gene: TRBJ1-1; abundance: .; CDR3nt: TGTGCCAGCAGCACAGGGGGTAGGGAAGCTTTCTTT; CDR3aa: CASSTGGREAFF
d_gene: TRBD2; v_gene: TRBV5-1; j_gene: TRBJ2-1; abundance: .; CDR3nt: TGCGCCAGCAGTTTCCAAAGCGGGGTTGCCTACAATGAGCAGTTCTTC; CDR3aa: CASSFQSGVAYNEQFF
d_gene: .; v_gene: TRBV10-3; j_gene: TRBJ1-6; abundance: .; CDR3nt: TGTGCCATCAGTGGGTCAACAGGTGGCGGCAATTCACCCCTCCACTTT; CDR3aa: CAISGSTGGGNSPLHF
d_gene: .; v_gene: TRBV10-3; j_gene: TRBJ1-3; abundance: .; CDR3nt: TGTGCCACCTTAGGGGTCGGAAACACCATATATTTT; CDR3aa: CATLGVGNTIYF
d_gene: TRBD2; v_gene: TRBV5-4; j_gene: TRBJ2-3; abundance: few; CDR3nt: TGTGCCAGCAGCTTGTTGGCGGGGGTAGGCACAGATACGCAGTATTTT; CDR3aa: CASSLLAGVGTDTQYF
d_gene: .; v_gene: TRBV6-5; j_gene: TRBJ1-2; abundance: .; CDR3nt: TGTGCCAGCAGGGATTATAGTTCGGACTATGGCTACACCTTC; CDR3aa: CASRDYSSDYGYTF
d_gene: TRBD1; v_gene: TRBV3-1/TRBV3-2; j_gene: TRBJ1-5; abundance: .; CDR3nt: TGTGCCAGCAGGGGACAGAGCAATCAGCCCCAGCATTTT; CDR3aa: CASRGQSNQPQHF
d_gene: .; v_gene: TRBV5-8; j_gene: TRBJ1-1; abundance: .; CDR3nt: TGTGCCAGCAGCTTTGCTGAAGCTTTCTTT; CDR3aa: CASSFAEAFF
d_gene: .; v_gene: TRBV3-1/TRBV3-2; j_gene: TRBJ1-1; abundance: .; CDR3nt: TGTGCCAGCAGCCCCCCCGGGACTTTGAACACTGAAGCTTTCTTT; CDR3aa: CASSPPGTLNTEAFF
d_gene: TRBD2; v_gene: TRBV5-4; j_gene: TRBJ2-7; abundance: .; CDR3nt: TGTGCCAGCAGCCCGGCGGGGGGGCGTAGCGAGCAGTACTTC; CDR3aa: CASSPAGGRSEQYF
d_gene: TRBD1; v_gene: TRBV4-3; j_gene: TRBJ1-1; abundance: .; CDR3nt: TGCGCCAGCAGCCAAGTAGGAGGGGGCCTCGGCACTGAAGCTTTCTTT; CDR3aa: CASSQVGGGLGTEAFF
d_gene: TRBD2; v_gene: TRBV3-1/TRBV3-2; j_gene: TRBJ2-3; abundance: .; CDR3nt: TGTGCCAGCAGCCAAGCGCTAGCGGGGGCCTCTGGCACAGATACGCAGTATTTT; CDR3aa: CASSQALAGASGTDTQYF
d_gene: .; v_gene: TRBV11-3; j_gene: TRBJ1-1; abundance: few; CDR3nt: TGTGCCAGCAGCTTTGGGACCCAAGGGACTGAAGCTTTCTTT; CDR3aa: CASSFGTQGTEAFF
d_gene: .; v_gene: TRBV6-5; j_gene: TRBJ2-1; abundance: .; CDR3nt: TGTGCCAGCAGTTACTCGAGAGTGGACACTTACAATGAGCAGTTCTTC; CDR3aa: CASSYSRVDTYNEQFF
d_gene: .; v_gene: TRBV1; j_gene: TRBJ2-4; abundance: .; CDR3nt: TGCACCAGCAGCCAAGATCCGGTTGAGAACGGGGGGGCAGCGGCCAAAAACATTCAGTACTTC; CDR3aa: CTSSQDPVENGGAAAKNIQYF
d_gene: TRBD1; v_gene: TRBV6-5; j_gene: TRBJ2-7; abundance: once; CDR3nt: TGTGCCAGCAGCCGGACAGGCAAAGAGCAGTACTTC; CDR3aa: CASSRTGKEQYF
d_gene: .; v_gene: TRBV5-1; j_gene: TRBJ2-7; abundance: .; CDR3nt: TGCGCCAGCAGCTCCGGACAACCTAGGGAGCAGTACTTC; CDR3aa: CASSSGQPREQYF
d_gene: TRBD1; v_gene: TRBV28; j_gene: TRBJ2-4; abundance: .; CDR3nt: TGTGCCAGCAGTCCACCGGGACAGCAAAACATTCAGTACTTC; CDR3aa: CASSPPGQQNIQYF
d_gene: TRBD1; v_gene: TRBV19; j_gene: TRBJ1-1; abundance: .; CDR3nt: TGTGCCAGTAGTATAGCTAACAGGGGGAGTATACGTACTGAAGCTTTCTTT; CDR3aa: CASSIANRGSIRTEAFF
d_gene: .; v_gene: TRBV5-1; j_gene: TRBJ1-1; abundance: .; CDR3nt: TGCGCCAGCAGCTTGGCGGTCTCGAACACTGAAGCTTTCTTT; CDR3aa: CASSLAVSNTEAFF
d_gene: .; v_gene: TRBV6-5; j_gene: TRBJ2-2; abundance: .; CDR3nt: TGTGCCAGCAGTTACACGACAGATCACGGGGAGCTGTTTTTT; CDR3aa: CASSYTTDHGELFF
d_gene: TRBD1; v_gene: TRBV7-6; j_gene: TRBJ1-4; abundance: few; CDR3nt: TGTGCCAGCAGCCCGGCTACCTCCGGGACAGGGTTTGAAAAACTGTTTTTT; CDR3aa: CASSPATSGTGFEKLFF